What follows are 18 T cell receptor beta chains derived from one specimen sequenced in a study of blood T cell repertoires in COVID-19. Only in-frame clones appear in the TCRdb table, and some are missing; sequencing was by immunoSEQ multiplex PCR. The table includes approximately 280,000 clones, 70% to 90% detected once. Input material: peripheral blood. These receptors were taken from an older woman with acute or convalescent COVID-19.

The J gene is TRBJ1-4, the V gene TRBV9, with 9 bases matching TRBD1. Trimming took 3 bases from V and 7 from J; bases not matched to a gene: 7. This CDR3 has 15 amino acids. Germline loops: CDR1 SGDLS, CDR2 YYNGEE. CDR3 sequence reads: CASSGSGTGFEKLFF. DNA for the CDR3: TGTGCCAGCAGCGGATCCGGGACAGGGTTTGAAAAACTGTTTTTT. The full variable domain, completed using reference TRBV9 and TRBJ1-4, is DSGVTQTPKHLITATGQRVTLRCSPRSGDLSVYWYQQSLDQGLQFLIQYYNGEERAKGNILERFSAQQFPDLHSELNLSSLELGDSALYFCASSGSGTGFEKLFFGSGTQLSVL.

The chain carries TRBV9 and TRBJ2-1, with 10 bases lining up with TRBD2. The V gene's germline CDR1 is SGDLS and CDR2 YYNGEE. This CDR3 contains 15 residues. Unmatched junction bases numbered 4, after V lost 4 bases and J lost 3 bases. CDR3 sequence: CASSISGRGYNEQFF. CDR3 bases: TGTGCCAGCAGCATCAGCGGGAGGGGCTACAATGAGCAGTTCTTC.

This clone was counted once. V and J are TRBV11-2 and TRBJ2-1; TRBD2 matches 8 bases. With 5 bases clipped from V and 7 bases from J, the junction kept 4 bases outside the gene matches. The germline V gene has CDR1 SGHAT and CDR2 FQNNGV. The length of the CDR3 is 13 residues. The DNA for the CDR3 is TGTGCCAGCAGCCGCCGACTAGCGAATGAGCAGTTCTTC. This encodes CASSRRLANEQFF.

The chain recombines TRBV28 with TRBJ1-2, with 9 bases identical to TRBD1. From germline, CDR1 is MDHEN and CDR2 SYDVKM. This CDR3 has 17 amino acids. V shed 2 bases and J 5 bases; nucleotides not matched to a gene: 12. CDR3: CASSLTGGTALRYGYTF. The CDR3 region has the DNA TGTGCCAGCAGTTTAACAGGGGGCACGGCCCTCCGTTATGGCTACACCTTC.

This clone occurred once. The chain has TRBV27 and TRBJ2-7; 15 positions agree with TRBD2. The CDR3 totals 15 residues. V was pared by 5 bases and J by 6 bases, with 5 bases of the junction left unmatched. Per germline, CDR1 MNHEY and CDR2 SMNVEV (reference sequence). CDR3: CASSLGTSGGFEQYF. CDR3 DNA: TGTGCCAGCAGTCTTGGGACTAGCGGGGGGTTCGAGCAGTACTTC.

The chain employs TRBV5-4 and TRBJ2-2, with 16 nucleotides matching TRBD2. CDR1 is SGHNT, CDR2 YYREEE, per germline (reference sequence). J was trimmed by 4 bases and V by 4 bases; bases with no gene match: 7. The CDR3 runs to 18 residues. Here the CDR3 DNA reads TGTGCCAGCAGCCCGGGACTAGCGGGGGGGCCCGGCACCGGGGAGCTGTTTTTT. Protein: CASSPGLAGGPGTGELFF.

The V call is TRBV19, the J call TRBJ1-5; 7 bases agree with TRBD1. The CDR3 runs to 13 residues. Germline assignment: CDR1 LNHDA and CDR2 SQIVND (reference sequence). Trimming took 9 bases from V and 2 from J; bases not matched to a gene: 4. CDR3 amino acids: CASKDRGNQPQHF. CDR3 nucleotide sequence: TGTGCCAGCAAAGACAGGGGCAATCAGCCCCAGCATTTT. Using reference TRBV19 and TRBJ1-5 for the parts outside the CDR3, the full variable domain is DGGITQSPKYLFRKEGQNVTLSCEQNLNHDAMYWYRQDPGQGLRLIYYSQIVNDFQKGDIAEGYSVSREKKESFPLTVTSAQKNPTAFYLCASKDRGNQPQHFGDGTRLSIL.

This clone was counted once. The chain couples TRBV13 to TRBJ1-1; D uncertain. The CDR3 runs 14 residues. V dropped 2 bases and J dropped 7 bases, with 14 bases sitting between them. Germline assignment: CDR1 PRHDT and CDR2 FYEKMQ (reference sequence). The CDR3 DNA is TGTGCCAGCAGCTTATCCTTTGACACGGATGAAGCTTTCTTT. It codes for CASSLSFDTDEAFF.

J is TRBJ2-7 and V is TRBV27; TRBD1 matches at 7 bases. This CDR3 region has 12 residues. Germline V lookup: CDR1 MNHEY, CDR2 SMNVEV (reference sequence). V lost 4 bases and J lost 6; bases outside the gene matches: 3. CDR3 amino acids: CASSSTGREQYF. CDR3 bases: TGTGCCAGCAGTTCGACAGGGCGCGAGCAGTACTTC.

CDR3 sequence: CASRQSGANVLTF. Written as DNA, the CDR3 is TGTGCCAGCAGGCAGTCTGGGGCCAACGTCCTGACTTTC. The rearrangement links TRBV7-3 to TRBJ2-6; D remains unclear. The CDR3 is made up of 13 amino acids. Germline V gives CDR1 SGHTA, CDR2 FQGTGA. V was cut by 6 bases and J by 1 base, with 4 bases left in between.

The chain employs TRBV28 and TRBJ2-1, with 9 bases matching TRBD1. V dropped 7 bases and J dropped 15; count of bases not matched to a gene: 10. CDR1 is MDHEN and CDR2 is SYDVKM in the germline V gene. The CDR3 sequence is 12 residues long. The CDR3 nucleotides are TGTGCCAGCAACACCGGGACAGGGTCTCTGTTCTTC. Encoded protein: CASNTGTGSLFF. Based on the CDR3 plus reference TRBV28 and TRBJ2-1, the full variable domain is DVKVTQSSRYLVKRTGEKVFLECVQDMDHENMFWYRQDPGLGLRLIYFSYDVKMKEKGDIPEGYSVSREKKERFSLILESASTNQTSMYLCASNTGTGSLFFGPGTRLTVL.

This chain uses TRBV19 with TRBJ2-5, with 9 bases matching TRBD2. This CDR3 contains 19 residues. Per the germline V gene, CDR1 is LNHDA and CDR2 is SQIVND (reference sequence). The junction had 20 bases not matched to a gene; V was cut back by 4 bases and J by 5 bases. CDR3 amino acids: CASSTGNPGLAPQGETQYF. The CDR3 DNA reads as TGTGCCAGTAGTACCGGGAACCCGGGACTAGCTCCTCAGGGGGAGACCCAGTACTTC.

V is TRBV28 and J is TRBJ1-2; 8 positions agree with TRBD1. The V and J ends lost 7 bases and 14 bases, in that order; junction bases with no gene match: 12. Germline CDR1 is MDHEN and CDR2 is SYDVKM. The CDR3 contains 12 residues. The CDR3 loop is CASTFGQGLLTF. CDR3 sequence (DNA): TGTGCCAGCACCTTCGGACAGGGCCTTTTGACCTTC.

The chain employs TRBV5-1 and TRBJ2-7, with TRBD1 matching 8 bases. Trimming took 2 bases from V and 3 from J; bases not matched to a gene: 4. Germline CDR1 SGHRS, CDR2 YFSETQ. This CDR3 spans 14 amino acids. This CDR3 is CASSFQGAYYEQYF. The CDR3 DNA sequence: TGCGCCAGCAGCTTCCAGGGGGCCTACTACGAGCAGTACTTC.

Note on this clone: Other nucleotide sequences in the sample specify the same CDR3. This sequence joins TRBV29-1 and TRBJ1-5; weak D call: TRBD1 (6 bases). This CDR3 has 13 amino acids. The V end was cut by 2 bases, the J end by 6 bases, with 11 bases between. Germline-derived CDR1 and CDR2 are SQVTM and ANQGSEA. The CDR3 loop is CSVELGGGQPQHF. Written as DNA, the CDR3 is TGCAGCGTTGAACTAGGGGGGGGTCAGCCCCAGCATTTT.

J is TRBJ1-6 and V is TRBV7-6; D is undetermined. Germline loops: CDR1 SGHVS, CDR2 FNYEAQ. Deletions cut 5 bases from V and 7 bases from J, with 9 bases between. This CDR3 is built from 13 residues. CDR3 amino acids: CASSQSGNSPLHF. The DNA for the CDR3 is TGTGCCAGCAGCCAATCGGGGAATTCACCCCTCCACTTT.

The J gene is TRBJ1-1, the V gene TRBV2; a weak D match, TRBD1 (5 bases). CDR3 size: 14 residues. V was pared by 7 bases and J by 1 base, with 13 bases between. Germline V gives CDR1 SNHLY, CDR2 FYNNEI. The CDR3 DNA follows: TGTGCCAGCACCTATGGGGCTGGGAACACTGAAGCTTTCTTT. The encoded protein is CASTYGAGNTEAFF.

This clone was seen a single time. The CDR3, as DNA: TGTGCCAGCAGCCAAGATCAGTTTGAAGCTTTCTTT. Its protein is CASSQDQFEAFF. This chain connects TRBV3-1 (or the pseudogene TRBV3-2) to TRBJ1-1; D call uncertain. Germline V gene data show CDR1 as LGHDT and CDR2 as YNNKEL (reference sequence). Deletions cut 0 bases from V and 7 bases from J, with 6 bases between. This CDR3 has 12 residues.